The rows below give T cell receptor beta chains drawn from one sample of a study of CD8 T cells in Susac syndrome. MiXCR, applied by TCRdb to the immunoSEQ multiplex PCR reads, yields one record per CDR3 protein. The sample has approximately 200,000 distinct CDR3 sequences, around 95% seen once; the top ten hold under 0.095%. Sequenced material: CD4+ T cells from PBMCs. The receptors originated from a human donor with multiple sclerosis. CDR3s include the opening cysteine and the closing phenylalanine or tryptophan. The D gene is left open where the match is weak. For some rows the clone size is stated as once, few or many, or as a class when expanded; others skip it.

NA	TRBV12-3/TRBV12-4	TRBJ2-7	NA	CASSSEVPYEQYF	TGTGCCAGCAGCTCGGAGGTCCCCTACGAGCAGTACTTC
few	TRBV7-9	TRBJ2-3	NA	CASSRPGTDTQYF	TGTGCCAGCAGCCGCCCCGGCACAGATACGCAGTATTTT
NA	TRBV29-1	TRBJ2-4	TRBD2	CSVSGEGAKNIQYF	TGCAGCGTCAGCGGGGAAGGCGCCAAAAACATTCAGTACTTC
NA	TRBV3-1	TRBJ1-4	NA	CASRLRVAGEKLFF	TGTGCCAGCAGACTCAGGGTTGCGGGGGAAAAACTGTTTTTT
NA	TRBV7-2	TRBJ2-7	NA	CASSVYPLEQYF	TGTGCCAGCAGCGTATATCCGTTGGAGCAGTACTTC
NA	TRBV29-1	TRBJ2-1	TRBD1	CSVLQGTYNEQFF	TGCAGCGTTTTACAGGGGACCTACAATGAGCAGTTCTTC
once	TRBV20-1	TRBJ2-6	NA	CSARRGTGANVLTF	TGCAGTGCTAGGAGGGGGACTGGGGCCAACGTCCTGACTTTC
NA	TRBV30	TRBJ2-2	TRBD1	CAAGQGSWPGELFF	TGTGCCGCGGGACAGGGCTCATGGCCCGGGGAGCTGTTTTTT
NA	TRBV6-6	TRBJ2-5	NA	CASSNRDRTYF	TGTGCCAGCAGTAACAGGGACCGTACCTACTTC
NA	TRBV29-1	TRBJ2-2	NA	CSGGTTNTGELFF	TGCAGCGGCGGGACAACGAACACCGGGGAGCTGTTTTTT
NA	TRBV30	TRBJ2-7	TRBD2	CAWIAGGSGYEQYF	TGTGCCTGGATAGCGGGGGGGTCAGGGTACGAGCAGTACTTC
NA	TRBV30	TRBJ2-5	NA	CAWIGGHQETQYF	TGTGCCTGGATCGGCGGGCACCAAGAGACCCAGTACTTC
NA	TRBV20-1	TRBJ2-7	NA	CSALSTPQFYEQYF	TGCAGTGCCCTCAGTACACCCCAATTCTACGAGCAGTACTTC
NA	TRBV6-2/TRBV6-3	TRBJ2-7	TRBD2	CASTFGLGLIYEQYF	TGTGCCAGCACCTTCGGACTAGGGCTTATCTACGAGCAGTACTTC
NA	TRBV5-1	TRBJ1-4	NA	CASSSSATNEKLFF	TGCGCCAGCAGCTCTTCCGCAACTAATGAAAAACTGTTTTTT
NA	TRBV6-2/TRBV6-3	TRBJ2-1	NA	CASSYSIGANEQFF	TGTGCCAGCAGTTACTCGATCGGGGCAAATGAGCAGTTCTTC
once	TRBV14	TRBJ1-3	NA	CASSQGGAAGNTIYF	TGTGCCAGCAGCCAAGGGGGCGCAGCGGGAAACACCATATATTTT
NA	TRBV7-2	TRBJ2-7	TRBD2	CASSLDTSGAYEQYF	TGTGCCAGCAGCTTAGATACTAGCGGAGCCTACGAGCAGTACTTC
NA	TRBV18	TRBJ2-3	TRBD2	CASSPGTSGAWDTQYF	TGTGCCAGCTCACCCGGGACTAGCGGGGCTTGGGATACGCAGTATTTT
NA	TRBV24-1	TRBJ2-6	NA	CATSDFQGSGANVLTF	TGTGCCACCAGTGATTTCCAGGGCTCTGGGGCCAACGTCCTGACTTTC
NA	TRBV12-3/TRBV12-4	TRBJ2-7	TRBD2	CASSLYLAGAKQYF	TGTGCCAGCAGTTTATACCTAGCGGGGGCTAAGCAGTACTTC
NA	TRBV6-1	TRBJ2-3	TRBD2	CASSRTSGGTKDTQYF	TGTGCCAGCAGCCGGACTAGCGGGGGGACGAAAGATACGCAGTATTTT
NA	TRBV29-1	TRBJ2-5	NA	CSVSTGKETQYF	TGCAGCGTCTCAACAGGGAAGGAGACCCAGTACTTC
NA	TRBV28	TRBJ1-2	TRBD1	CASSPGGDDYGYTF	TGTGCCAGCAGCCCAGGGGGCGACGACTATGGCTACACCTTC
NA	TRBV29-1	TRBJ2-1	NA	CSVAGQYYNEQFF	TGCAGCGTTGCTGGGCAGTACTACAATGAGCAGTTCTTC
NA	TRBV20-1	TRBJ1-1	TRBD1	CSAQNRGLNTEAFF	TGCAGTGCTCAGAACAGGGGGCTAAACACTGAAGCTTTCTTT
NA	TRBV5-1	TRBJ2-7	NA	CASARESYEQYF	TGCGCCAGCGCGAGGGAGTCCTACGAGCAGTACTTC
NA	TRBV27	TRBJ1-2	TRBD1	CASKGTGGGIFYGYTF	TGTGCCAGCAAGGGGACAGGGGGCGGTATTTTCTATGGCTACACCTTC
NA	TRBV19	TRBJ1-5	NA	CASSSRLQGGNQPQHF	TGTGCCAGTAGTTCTCGGCTTCAGGGCGGCAATCAGCCCCAGCATTTT
NA	TRBV9	TRBJ2-3	TRBD2	CASSVTSGGKADTQYF	TGTGCCAGCAGCGTGACTAGCGGGGGGAAGGCAGATACGCAGTATTTT
NA	TRBV29-1	TRBJ1-2	NA	CSDPVGYYGYTF	TGCAGCGACCCCGTTGGGTACTATGGCTACACCTTC
NA	TRBV27	TRBJ2-5	TRBD1	CASSQGQGRETQYF	TGTGCCAGCAGCCAGGGACAGGGTAGAGAGACCCAGTACTTC
NA	TRBV2	TRBJ2-7	TRBD2	CASRVTSGGTYEQYF	TGTGCCAGCAGGGTGACTAGCGGGGGGACCTACGAGCAGTACTTC
once	TRBV3-1	TRBJ1-2	TRBD1	CASSPGTGSGYTF	TGTGCCAGCAGCCCCGGGACAGGGAGTGGCTACACCTTC
NA	TRBV5-4	TRBJ1-6	TRBD1	CASSPTGGPLNSPLHF	TGTGCCAGCAGCCCGACAGGGGGTCCCTTGAATTCACCCCTCCACTTT
NA	TRBV29-1	TRBJ2-1	NA	CSVEMGTLGNEQFF	TGCAGCGTTGAGATGGGGACCCTTGGTAATGAGCAGTTCTTC
NA	TRBV20-1	TRBJ1-2	NA	CSARGEGDYGYTF	TGCAGTGCTAGAGGGGAAGGGGATTATGGCTACACCTTC
NA	TRBV20-1	TRBJ2-3	TRBD1	CSAPGQGNTDTQYF	TGCAGTGCCCCGGGACAGGGGAACACAGATACGCAGTATTTT
NA	TRBV29-1	TRBJ2-5	TRBD1	CSAGGLRQGTQETQYF	TGCAGCGCTGGGGGACTCAGACAGGGGACCCAAGAGACCCAGTACTTC
NA	TRBV29-1	TRBJ2-3	NA	CSVVSNTDTQYF	TGCAGCGTTGTGTCTAACACAGATACGCAGTATTTT
NA	TRBV19	TRBJ1-2	TRBD1	CASSIERTGIGYTF	TGTGCCAGTAGTATTGAAAGGACAGGGATAGGCTACACCTTC
once	TRBV2	TRBJ1-1	NA	CASNRVPNTEAFF	TGTGCCAGCAATAGGGTTCCGAACACTGAAGCTTTCTTT
NA	TRBV4-1	TRBJ2-7	NA	CASSQVETGWYEQYF	TGCGCCAGCAGCCAAGTGGAGACAGGCTGGTACGAGCAGTACTTC
NA	TRBV7-9	TRBJ1-1	TRBD1	CASSYRGTGITEAFF	TGTGCCAGCAGCTACCGCGGGACAGGGATCACTGAAGCTTTCTTT
NA	TRBV28	TRBJ2-3	NA	CASTLGGFPDTQYF	TGTGCCAGCACCCTAGGAGGGTTTCCAGATACGCAGTATTTT
NA	TRBV29-1	TRBJ1-5	NA	CSVQVQGDQPQHF	TGCAGCGTTCAGGTCCAGGGCGATCAGCCCCAGCATTTT
NA	TRBV12-3/TRBV12-4	TRBJ2-3	TRBD2	CASNPGLAGEDTQYF	TGTGCCAGCAACCCCGGACTAGCGGGGGAAGATACGCAGTATTTT
NA	TRBV6-5	TRBJ1-1	NA	CASSYGQNTEAFF	TGTGCCAGCAGTTATGGACAGAACACTGAAGCTTTCTTT
NA	TRBV7-9	TRBJ2-7	NA	CASSLGGRSDEQYF	TGTGCCAGCAGCTTAGGCGGACGCTCCGACGAGCAGTACTTC
NA	TRBV3-1	TRBJ1-2	NA	CASAQGLKGYTF	TGTGCCAGCGCCCAGGGGTTAAAGGGCTACACCTTC
NA	TRBV5-4	TRBJ2-2	NA	CASTLMADTGELFF	TGTGCCAGCACCTTGATGGCAGACACCGGGGAGCTGTTTTTT
NA	TRBV15	TRBJ1-2	TRBD1	CATSKRTGVAYYGYTF	TGTGCCACGTCAAAGAGGACAGGGGTCGCGTACTATGGCTACACCTTC
once	TRBV29-1	TRBJ2-1	NA	CSVEEGPNRQFF	TGCAGCGTTGAAGAGGGGCCTAATAGGCAGTTCTTC